This T cell receptor (beta chain) was sequenced in a study of CD4 T cells in relation to SARS-CoV-2 and coronaviruses. V lost 2 bases and J lost 0, with 11 bases in between. The CDR3 sequence is 16 residues long. Germline CDR1 reads KGHSH; CDR2 reads LQKENI. Before the COVID-19 pandemic, during about 2011-2019, CD4+ T cells were taken from unexposed donors. The cells were cultured for 10 days before CD4+ T cells were isolated. About this clone itself: Its antigen is unknown.

Here immunoSEQ multiplex PCR was the method, and the copy in TCRdb shows in-frame clones only, minus some. The sample carries roughly 20,000 clones, over 70% recorded once. The source material was CD4+ T cells from PBMCs, cultured in vitro. The receptor was derived from a human donor in good health. The gene calls are TRBV18 and TRBJ2-1; a weak D match, TRBD2 (5 bases). CDR3 residues: CASSPMDGISYNEQFF. CDR3 sequence (DNA): TGTGCCAGCTCACCAATGGACGGGATCTCCTACAATGAGCAGTTCTTC.